Listed below are T cell receptor beta chains from one sample, sequenced in a study of CD8 T cells in seronegative destructive rheumatoid arthritis. Repertoires were generated with immunoSEQ multiplex PCR, while TCRdb's copy carries only in-frame clones and drops some. The sample has about 13,000 clones, roughly 80% seen once. What was sequenced was CD8+ T cells from blood. The source of these receptors is a woman between 30 and 55 years old with seronegative destructive rheumatoid arthritis. Each CDR3 is given with its conserved first and last residue. A D gene is named only where the DNA matches it firmly. Clone size, where shown, is once, few, many, or a class for clones that have expanded.

CDR3aa | CDR3nt | abundance | j_gene | d_gene | v_gene
CASSFRHFYEQYF | TGTGCCAGCAGCTTCAGACACTTCTACGAGCAGTACTTC | - | TRBJ2-7 | - | TRBV5-8
CASSQDSSGVMNSPLHF | TGCGCCAGCAGCCAAGATTCTTCAGGGGTGATGAATTCACCCCTCCACTTT | few | TRBJ1-6 | - | TRBV4-1
CASRATGQPNEKLFF | TGTGCCAGCAGAGCCACGGGACAGCCAAATGAAAAACTGTTTTTT | - | TRBJ1-4 | TRBD1 | TRBV13
CASQGGNEKLFF | TGTGCCAGTCAAGGAGGTAATGAAAAACTGTTTTTT | once | TRBJ1-4 | - | TRBV10-3
CASSTGTSGAETQYF | TGTGCCAGCAGCACCGGGACTAGCGGGGCAGAGACCCAGTACTTC | - | TRBJ2-5 | TRBD2 | TRBV9
CASSPKGWITLYTEAFF | TGTGCCAGCAGTCCCAAGGGGTGGATAACACTTTACACTGAAGCTTTCTTT | - | TRBJ1-1 | - | TRBV2
CASTPGTGYSNQPQHF | TGTGCCAGCACCCCCGGGACAGGCTATAGCAATCAGCCCCAGCATTTT | - | TRBJ1-5 | TRBD1 | TRBV19
CSVDTGTGRGNGYTF | TGCAGCGTGGATACCGGGACAGGGAGGGGAAATGGCTACACCTTC | - | TRBJ1-2 | TRBD1 | TRBV29-1
CASTLYSPTMNTEAFF | TGTGCCAGCACATTATACAGCCCCACCATGAACACTGAAGCTTTCTTT | once | TRBJ1-1 | - | TRBV5-5
CASTEGCGVTDTQYF | TGCGCCAGCACGGAAGGGTGCGGGGTCACAGATACGCAGTATTTT | - | TRBJ2-3 | - | TRBV10-1
CASSTGTGGASAEKLFF | TGCGCCAGCAGTACCGGGACAGGGGGCGCGTCTGCTGAAAAACTGTTTTTT | - | TRBJ1-4 | TRBD1 | TRBV4-1
CASSELVGANEKLFF | TGTGCCAGCAGCGAATTGGTAGGGGCTAATGAAAAACTGTTTTTT | few | TRBJ1-4 | - | TRBV6-1
CASSLVVQGAHEQYF | TGTGCCAGCAGCTTAGTGGTACAGGGGGCGCATGAGCAGTACTTC | - | TRBJ2-7 | TRBD1 | TRBV7-9
CASSYGELSGANVLTF | TGTGCCAGCAGTTACGGAGAACTCTCTGGGGCCAACGTCCTGACTTTC | - | TRBJ2-6 | - | TRBV6-5
CASSLEGRGAGTDTQYF | TGTGCCAGCAGCTTAGAGGGCAGGGGCGCGGGCACAGATACGCAGTATTTT | few | TRBJ2-3 | - | TRBV7-3
CASTFGQGNTEAFF | TGTGCCAGCACCTTCGGACAGGGGAACACTGAAGCTTTCTTT | - | TRBJ1-1 | TRBD1 | TRBV28
CSAAGTGSPHEAFF | TGCAGCGCCGCCGGGACAGGGTCCCCCCATGAAGCTTTCTTT | - | TRBJ1-1 | TRBD1 | TRBV29-1
CASSLAGPGNGYTF | TGTGCCAGCAGCTTAGCGGGGCCAGGGAACGGCTACACCTTC | - | TRBJ1-2 | - | TRBV7-6
CASTTDRGINSPLHF | TGTGCCAGCACTACCGACAGGGGAATAAATTCACCCCTCCACTTT | - | TRBJ1-6 | TRBD1 | TRBV27
CASSLGGGSPLHF | TGTGCCAGCAGCTTGGGGGGGGGTTCACCCCTCCACTTT | - | TRBJ1-6 | - | TRBV7-9
CASSYSSGGGYEQYF | TGTGCCAGCAGTTACTCTAGCGGGGGAGGCTACGAGCAGTACTTC | - | TRBJ2-7 | TRBD2 | TRBV6-6
CASSPGGTHYNEQFF | TGTGCCAGCAGCCCCGGGGGGACCCACTACAATGAGCAGTTCTTC | - | TRBJ2-1 | TRBD2 | TRBV9
CASTQLDTGELFF | TGTGCCAGCACTCAACTTGACACCGGGGAGCTGTTTTTT | - | TRBJ2-2 | - | TRBV6-5
CASSDRGGGNNSPLHF | TGTGCCAGCAGTGACCGAGGGGGAGGGAATAATTCACCCCTCCACTTT | - | TRBJ1-6 | - | TRBV2
CASSEHRTSTDTQYF | TGTGCCAGCAGTGAACACCGGACTAGCACAGATACGCAGTATTTT | - | TRBJ2-3 | - | TRBV6-1
CASRTGDNSPLHF | TGTGCCAGCAGAACGGGAGATAATTCACCCCTCCACTTT | few | TRBJ1-6 | - | TRBV6-5
CASSIGSDFQPQHF | TGTGCCAGTAGTATCGGCTCGGACTTTCAGCCCCAGCATTTT | once | TRBJ1-5 | - | TRBV19
CASSQDRRRDEQFF | TGCGCCAGCAGCCAAGATCGACGGCGGGATGAGCAGTTCTTC | - | TRBJ2-1 | - | TRBV4-1
CASSLRGSVYEQYF | TGCGCCAGCAGCTTGCGGGGTTCGGTCTACGAGCAGTACTTC | - | TRBJ2-7 | - | TRBV5-1
CASSERGWAEQYF | TGTGCCAGCAGTGAACGTGGGTGGGCCGAGCAGTACTTC | - | TRBJ2-7 | - | TRBV6-1
CASSLGGKNYGYTF | TGTGCCAGCAGCTTGGGCGGCAAGAACTATGGCTACACCTTC | - | TRBJ1-2 | - | TRBV5-6
CASTSGRVSTGELFF | TGTGCCAGCACCTCGGGCAGGGTCAGTACCGGGGAGCTGTTTTTT | - | TRBJ2-2 | - | TRBV28
CASSLIAGGANEQFF | TGTGCCAGCAGCTTAATAGCGGGGGGTGCCAATGAGCAGTTCTTC | - | TRBJ2-1 | TRBD2 | TRBV7-3
CASSPGQYGNQPQHF | TGTGCCAGCAGTCCGGGACAGTATGGGAATCAGCCCCAGCATTTT | - | TRBJ1-5 | TRBD1 | TRBV6-6
CASSWTGPSNTGELFF | TGCGCCAGCAGCTGGACAGGGCCCTCGAACACCGGGGAGCTGTTTTTT | - | TRBJ2-2 | TRBD1 | TRBV5-1
CASSPLLRQGTQPQHF | TGTGCCAGCAGTCCCCTACTTCGACAGGGAACTCAGCCCCAGCATTTT | - | TRBJ1-5 | TRBD1 | TRBV27
CASSLGQQPLNTEAFF | TGTGCCAGCAGCCTCGGACAGCAGCCCCTGAACACTGAAGCTTTCTTT | large | TRBJ1-1 | - | TRBV28
CAITTGQRNNSPLPF | TGTGCCATCACCACCGGACAGCGAAATAATTCACCCCTCCCCTTT | - | TRBJ1-6 | - | TRBV10-3
CASSQSRADRRAYEQYF | TGCGCCAGCAGCCAGTCGAGGGCGGACAGGAGGGCCTACGAGCAGTACTTC | - | TRBJ2-7 | - | TRBV4-1
CASRPLSDNQPQHF | TGTGCCAGCAGACCACTTAGTGACAATCAGCCCCAGCATTTT | - | TRBJ1-5 | - | TRBV28
CASSLAGQATYEQYF | TGTGCCAGCAGCTTGGCGGGACAGGCAACCTACGAGCAGTACTTC | few | TRBJ2-7 | TRBD1 | TRBV7-8
CSAYQVSPGELFF | TGCAGCGCTTATCAGGTTTCTCCCGGGGAGCTGTTTTTT | few | TRBJ2-2 | - | TRBV29-1
CASSLPLAGIPYEQYF | TGTGCCAGCAGTTTACCTCTAGCGGGGATCCCCTACGAGCAGTACTTC | - | TRBJ2-7 | TRBD2 | TRBV28
CASSETHVDGYTF | TGTGCCAGCAGTGAAACACACGTCGATGGCTACACCTTC | - | TRBJ1-2 | - | TRBV25-1
CASRDLRGDTEAFF | TGTGCCAGCAGGGACCTCCGGGGAGACACTGAAGCTTTCTTT | - | TRBJ1-1 | - | TRBV6-5
CASIQGQGRQPQHF | TGTGCCAGCATCCAGGGGCAGGGTCGGCAGCCCCAGCATTTT | - | TRBJ1-5 | - | TRBV28
CASSYGTGGSGELFF | TGTGCCAGCAGTTACGGGACAGGCGGTTCCGGGGAGCTGTTTTTT | few | TRBJ2-2 | TRBD1 | TRBV6-5
CSVERQEKLFF | TGCAGCGTTGAAAGACAGGAAAAACTGTTTTTT | few | TRBJ1-4 | - | TRBV29-1
CASSQRGVGELFF | TGTGCCAGCAGCCAAAGGGGCGTGGGGGAGCTGTTTTTT | - | TRBJ2-2 | - | TRBV14
CASSQLAGRDEQFF | TGCGCCAGCAGCCAACTAGCGGGGAGGGATGAGCAGTTCTTC | - | TRBJ2-1 | TRBD2 | TRBV4-1
CSVVVQGRGTEAFF | TGCAGCGTTGTGGTACAGGGACGGGGCACTGAAGCTTTCTTT | once | TRBJ1-1 | - | TRBV29-1
CASSHPEAGGSSEQFF | TGCGCCAGCAGCCACCCAGAGGCGGGGGGTTCCAGTGAGCAGTTCTTC | few | TRBJ2-1 | TRBD2 | TRBV4-1
CASSTIRDTSTDTQYF | TGTGCCAGCAGTACTATCCGGGACACTAGCACAGATACGCAGTATTTT | - | TRBJ2-3 | - | TRBV7-9
CSVGGGRTSVEVDEQYF | TGCAGCGTTGGAGGGGGCAGGACCTCCGTCGAGGTGGACGAGCAGTACTTC | few | TRBJ2-7 | TRBD1 | TRBV29-1
CASSFSSGINEQFF | TGTGCCAGCAGTTTCTCTAGCGGGATAAATGAGCAGTTCTTC | - | TRBJ2-1 | TRBD2 | TRBV27
CASSSTVGGGARETQYF | TGTGCCAGCAGCTCGACGGTTGGCGGGGGGGCTCGGGAGACCCAGTACTTC | - | TRBJ2-5 | TRBD2 | TRBV7-9
CASSDGWRGDTQYF | TGTGCCAGCAGTGACGGGTGGAGGGGAGATACGCAGTATTTT | - | TRBJ2-3 | - | TRBV6-1